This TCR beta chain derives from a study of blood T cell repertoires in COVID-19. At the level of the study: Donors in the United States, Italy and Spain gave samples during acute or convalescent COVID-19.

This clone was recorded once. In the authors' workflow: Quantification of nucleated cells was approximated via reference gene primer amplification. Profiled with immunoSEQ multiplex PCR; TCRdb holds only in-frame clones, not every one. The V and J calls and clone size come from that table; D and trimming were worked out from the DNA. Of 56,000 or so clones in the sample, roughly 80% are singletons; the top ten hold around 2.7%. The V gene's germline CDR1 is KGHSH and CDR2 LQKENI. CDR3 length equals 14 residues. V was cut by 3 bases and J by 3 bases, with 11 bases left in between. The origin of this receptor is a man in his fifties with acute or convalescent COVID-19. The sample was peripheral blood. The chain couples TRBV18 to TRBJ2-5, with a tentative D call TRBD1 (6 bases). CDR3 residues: CASSPTGIKETQYF. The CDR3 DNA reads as TGTGCCAGCTCACCGACAGGAATAAAAGAGACCCAGTACTTC.